A single sample is the source of the 15 T cell receptor beta chains below, sequenced in a study of blood T cells in healthy people across ages. Primed by a sample-barcoded 5' primer and a J-beta primer mix, a second PCR proceeded for 7 to 11 cycles. MiXCR, applied by TCRdb to the 5' RACE reads, yields one record per CDR3 protein. The sample gives about 580,000 distinct CDR3 sequences, roughly 48% of which show up once; around 23% is in the top ten. Material for sequencing was blood. The source of these receptors is an elderly man in good health.

A few counts support this clonotype. The chain has TRBV20-1 and TRBJ2-3; 10 bases fit TRBD2. The CDR3 extends over 14 amino acids. Germline V lookup: CDR1 DFQATT, CDR2 SNEGSKA (reference sequence). The J segment lost 8 bases and the V segment lost 3 bases, leaving 8 bases of the junction unmatched. CDR3: CSASVLAGVGTQYF. The CDR3 region has the DNA TGCAGTGCTAGCGTGCTAGCGGGAGTGGGTACGCAGTATTTT.

This chain links TRBV20-1 with TRBJ2-7, with a weak D call TRBD1 (7 bases). The CDR3 length is 12 residues. CDR1 is DFQATT, CDR2 SNEGSKA, per germline (reference sequence). The V end was cut by 7 bases, the J end by 10 bases, with 20 bases between. The chain's CDR3 is CSVPTGQGGQYF. The CDR3 DNA reads TGCAGTGTCCCGACAGGGCAGGGAGGCCAGTACTTC.

This sequence joins TRBV19 and TRBJ2-5, with D tentatively TRBD2 (5 bases). V was pared by 4 bases and J by 3 bases, with 9 bases between. The CDR3 has 13 amino acids. Germline loops: CDR1 LNHDA, CDR2 SQIVND (reference sequence). CDR3 sequence reads: CASSTRRKETQYF. CDR3 in DNA: TGTGCCAGTAGTACTAGGAGGAAAGAGACCCAGTACTTC. Full variable domain (remainder filled in from reference TRBV19 and TRBJ2-5): DGGITQSPKYLFRKEGQNVTLSCEQNLNHDAMYWYRQDPGQGLRLIYYSQIVNDFQKGDIAEGYSVSREKKESFPLTVTSAQKNPTAFYLCASSTRRKETQYFGPGTRLLVL.

This clonotype has just one count. This chain links TRBV4-3 with TRBJ1-4; perhaps TRBD1 as D (6 bases). This CDR3 region has 16 residues. Deletions cut 3 bases from V and 2 bases from J, with 13 bases between. Germline V gene lookup returns CDR1 LGHNA and CDR2 YSLEER. This CDR3 is CASSHFQGRTNEKLFF. The CDR3 DNA is TGCGCCAGCAGCCATTTCCAGGGGCGGACTAATGAAAAACTGTTTTTT.

The count of this clonotype is one. V usage is TRBV20-1 and J usage is TRBJ2-5; 9 bases align to TRBD1. V was clipped by 5 bases and J by 5 bases; unmatched bases: 9. Germline CDR1 is DFQATT and CDR2 is SNEGSKA (reference sequence). The CDR3 is 14 residues long. CDR3 loop: CSARRQGEGETQYF. Here the CDR3 DNA reads TGCAGTGCTCGAAGACAGGGGGAAGGGGAGACCCAGTACTTC.

The chain is built from TRBV6-2 or TRBV6-3 and TRBJ2-1, with D possibly matching TRBD1 (5 bases). The V end was cut by 10 bases, the J end by 15 bases, with 22 bases between. The CDR3 consists of 12 residues. The germline gives CDR1 MNHEY, CDR2 SVGEGT. The DNA of the CDR3 is TGTGCCACCCGGCAGGGCCGGATTTTTGGGTTCTTC. Its protein is CATRQGRIFGFF.

CDR3 loop: CASSQRAGTSGSTDTQYF. The CDR3 DNA reads TGTGCCAGCAGCCAAAGAGCCGGGACTAGCGGGAGCACAGATACGCAGTATTTT. The rearrangement links TRBV4-2 to TRBJ2-3; TRBD2 matches 12 bases. The germline V gene has CDR1 LGHNA and CDR2 YNFKEQ. Trimming cost V 2 bases and J 0 bases; bases outside gene matches: 6. The CDR3 has 18 amino acids.

This clonotype was found a few times. The chain recombines TRBV7-9 with TRBJ1-5; 9 bases match TRBD1. Trimming took 5 bases from V and 7 from J; bases not matched to a gene: 9. CDR3 length: 15 residues. From germline, CDR1 is SEHNR and CDR2 FQNEAQ (reference sequence). The DNA of the CDR3 is TGTGCCAGCAGCCAAGAACAGGGGGCACGGCAGCCCCAGCATTTT. It specifies CASSQEQGARQPQHF.

CDR3 nucleotides: TGTGCCAGCAGCCCCCACAGTCGGCTAGCGGGAGGGGGAGAGCAGTTCTTC. This codes for CASSPHSRLAGGGEQFF. The chain recombines TRBV7-2 with TRBJ2-1; 12 bases line up with TRBD2. V was pared by 5 bases and J by 10 bases, with 15 bases of the junction left unmatched. Germline V gene data show CDR1 as SGHTA and CDR2 as FQGNSA. This CDR3 is built from 17 residues.

The V gene is TRBV29-1, the J gene TRBJ2-7; maybe TRBD2 (7 bases). Trimming stripped 8 bases from V and 7 bases from J, with 21 bases between. CDR1 and CDR2 (germline): SQVTM, ANQGSEA. This CDR3 comprises 13 residues. CDR3 nucleotides: TGCAGCTACCATGACGGGGGGCTGAGGGAGCAGTACTTC. Amino acids: CSYHDGGLREQYF.

Concerning this clonotype: Germline is not matched at one junction end, which may reflect a read error. This chain uses TRBV7-2 with TRBJ2-1; 11 bases fit TRBD2. Germline values: CDR1 SGHTA, CDR2 FQGNSA. The CDR3 runs to 16 residues. CDR3 sequence: CASGLAGGPGLNEQFF. The DNA for the CDR3 is TGTGCCAGCGGCTTAGCGGGAGGGCCGGGATTGAATGAGCAGTTCTTC. The full variable domain, completed using reference TRBV7-2 and TRBJ2-1, is GAGVSQSPSNKVTEKGKDVELRCDPISGHTALYWYRQSLGQGLEFLIYFQGNSAPDKSGLPSDRFSAERTGGSVSTLTIQRTQQEDSAVYLCASGLAGGPGLNEQFFGPGTRLTVL.

This chain uses TRBV29-1 with TRBJ1-2, with no clear D. CDR3 size: 11 residues. Trimming shortened V by 2 bases and J by 7 bases, and 8 bases separated the two germline ends. From germline, CDR1 is SQVTM and CDR2 ANQGSEA. DNA of the CDR3: TGCAGCGTTGAACCTGAGGCTGGCTACACCTTC. Translated, it gives CSVEPEAGYTF.

This clonotype has only a few counts. The chain is built from TRBV12-3 or TRBV12-4 and TRBJ2-3, with TRBD1 matching over 8 bases. The CDR3 covers 16 residues. V lost 5 bases and J lost 4; bases outside the gene matches: 11. CDR3 sequence (DNA): TGTGCCAGCAGTCTCCCCTCAGGGGGCGCGGCAGATACGCAGTATTTT. Amino acid sequence: CASSLPSGGAADTQYF.

As for this clonotype: A read error may explain this, as a much larger clone is one base away. V usage is TRBV6-6 and J usage is TRBJ2-7; 8 bases line up with TRBD2. The J call is uncertain, as TRBJ2-5 better fits the DNA end. Germline CDR1 and CDR2: MNHNY and SVGAGI (reference sequence). CDR3 size: 15 residues. For the CDR3, the DNA is TGTGCCAGCAGTTACGCCGGGACTAGTAGGGAGACCCAGTACTTC. Amino acids: CASSYAGTSRETQYF.

The chain joins TRBV16 to TRBJ2-1, with 8 bases lining up with TRBD1. Germline V gene data show CDR1 as KGHSY and CDR2 as FQNENV. V lost 4 bases, J lost 1 base, and 9 bases stayed unmatched. This CDR3 has 17 residues. This CDR3 reads CASSPIQGARSYNEQFF. The CDR3 DNA follows: TGTGCCAGCAGCCCAATTCAGGGGGCGCGGTCCTACAATGAGCAGTTCTTC.